These 3 T cell receptor delta chains originate from one sample sequenced in a study of γδ T cells in repeated Plasmodium falciparum infection. TCRdb re-identified clones in the multiplex PCR reads via CATT. The sample carries roughly 48,000 delta-chain clones, about 1.6% recorded once. Bulk repertoires came from Vgamma9/Vdelta2+ or Vdelta2-negative gammadelta T cells flow-sorted from PBMC. Sample: gamma-delta T cells from blood. The source is a pool of human donors (malaria-infected and uninfected, not separated).

This clone came up many times. The translation of this DNA and the TCRdb protein of a much larger clone differ at residue 13, probably owing to a read error; the protein shown here is translated from the DNA. V gene TRDV3 combines with J gene TRDJ1, with D possibly TRDD2 on 5 matching bases. The CDR3 consists of 15 residues. Per germline, CDR1 TVYSNPD and CDR2 GDNSRS (reference sequence). The CDR3 nucleotides read TGTGCCTTTAGTACCGCCTACTCCCTTACCGATAAACCCATCTTT. This encodes CAFSTAYSLTDKPIF. Variable domain in full (rest from reference TRDV3 and TRDJ1): CDKVTQSSPDQTVASGSEVVLLCTYDTVYSNPDLFWYRIRPDYSFQFVFYGDNSRSEGADFTQGRFSVKHILTQKAFHLVISPVRTEDSATYYCAFSTAYSLTDKPIFGKGTRVTVEP.

In regard to this clone: The protein that TCRdb holds for this DNA derives from a much larger clone and differs from the translated DNA at residue 19, which likely indicates a read error; the protein shown here is translated from the DNA. This chain joins TRDV1 and TRDJ1; 8 positions agree with TRDD3. Because TCRdb records no J gene, it was assigned here through a match of the DNA to germline. The CDR3 loop spans 22 amino acids. CDR1 and CDR2 (germline): TSWWSYY, QGS. As DNA, the CDR3 is TGTGCTCTTGGTGTAAACCCGCCTTCCGACGACCAATGTGGGATACGCACCGATAGACTCATCTTT. It translates to CALGVNPPSDDQCGIRTDRLIF.

This clone was counted only a few times. A read error likely explains this, since a far larger clone differs by one base. The same CDR3 arises from other DNA sequences in this sample as well. The gene calls are TRDV1 and TRDJ1; the D gene is possibly TRDD3 (5 bases). Germline-derived CDR1 and CDR2 are TSWWSYY and QGS. The CDR3 loop spans 15 amino acids. Here the CDR3 reads CALGELGRATDKLIF. CDR3 coding DNA: TGTGCCCTTGGGGAACTAGGCAGGGCCACCGATAAACTCATCTTT.